The clone carrying this T cell receptor (beta chain) was counted at least ten times. These data belong to a study of early T cells in non-severe SARS-CoV-2 infection. At the level of the study: Chains stayed unpaired after sequencing of bulk RNA from unsorted whole blood.

Individual cDNA molecules received unique molecular identifiers. TCRdb re-derived calls from the 5' RACE reads in MiXCR, one entry per CDR3 protein. The sample includes about 92,000 distinct CDR3 sequences, 12% to 15% of them seen just once. The CDR3 sequence is 13 residues long. Germline lookup yields CDR1 SGHDN and CDR2 FVKESK. Trimming cost V 4 bases and J 1 base, with 7 bases left between them. This sequence was found in an adult who was a healthcare worker with PCR-confirmed SARS-CoV-2 infection or an uninfected control (not recorded which). V and J are TRBV14 and TRBJ1-1; D gene ambiguous. Sequencing was carried out using whole blood. CDR3 bases: TGTGCCAGCAGCCCACGAACGAACACTGAAGCTTTCTTT. It codes for CASSPRTNTEAFF.